These 27 T cell receptor beta chains were all obtained from the same sample, sequenced in a study of T cell responses to AZD1222 COVID-19 vaccine (dated by TCRdb to about 2021). The library was obtained by the immunoSEQ multiplex PCR assay. In its TCRdb copy, this immuneACCESS table keeps in-frame sequences only and misses some clones. Where compared with another copy, unresolved V genes explain less than half of these, and the others have no known cause. The sample table shows some 150,000 clones, and around 88% are seen once. The biggest ten clones account for 3% to 4% of the sample. Per the publication, the time point label means: baseline before first vaccination. The treatment or condition label on this specimen signifies: meningococcal conjugate vaccine given as trial control. Specimen: peripheral blood, collected on day 0 of MenACWY control vaccination. The receptor source for this set is an adult in good health.

The chain combines TRBV28 with TRBJ1-5; TRBD1 might be the D (6 bases). V lost 3 bases and J lost 4, with 13 bases in between. There are 15 residues in the CDR3. Germline assignment: CDR1 MDHEN and CDR2 SYDVKM. CDR3 protein: CASSFVKGVNQPQHF. In DNA form, the CDR3 reads TGTGCCAGCAGTTTCGTGAAGGGGGTTAATCAGCCCCAGCATTTT.

The genes are TRBV11-2 and TRBJ2-5; TRBD2 might be the D (6 bases). CDR1 and CDR2 from the germline V gene are SGHAT and FQNNGV. The CDR3 covers 15 residues. V gave up 4 bases and J gave up 4 bases, with 16 bases separating them. CDR3 bases: TGTGCCAGCAGCTCAACCCTGTTCGGGGGAGAGACCCAGTACTTC. Translation: CASSSTLFGGETQYF.

The CDR3 coding sequence is TGTGCCAGCAGTAATTTACGGGGGGGATCCTACAATGAGCAGTTCTTC. Residues: CASSNLRGGSYNEQFF. The rearrangement links TRBV6-6 to TRBJ2-1, with 8 bases lining up with TRBD2. Germline CDR1 reads MNHNY; CDR2 reads SVGAGI (reference sequence). V trimming: 5 bases; J trimming: 1 base; junction bases outside the gene matches: 7. The CDR3 covers 16 residues.

CDR3 residues: CASMGRGRYEQYF. DNA of the CDR3: TGTGCCAGCATGGGTAGGGGGCGCTACGAGCAGTACTTC. The chain has TRBV25-1 and TRBJ2-7; 7 bases are shared with TRBD1. The CDR3 consists of 13 residues. CDR1 and CDR2 from the germline V gene are MGHDK and SYGVNS. The junction had 6 bases not matched to a gene; V was cut back by 7 bases and J by 3 bases.

The rearrangement uses TRBV21-1 and TRBJ1-5. TRBV21-1 is recorded as a pseudogene. This CDR3 has 18 amino acids. CDR3 nucleotides: TGTGCCAGCAGCAACCTCACCAGAGAGGCACCTTTCAATCAGCCCCAGCATTTT. This gives the protein CASSNLTREAPFNQPQHF.

V is TRBV19 and J is TRBJ2-2, with 10 positions matching TRBD1. The CDR3 runs to 15 residues. The J segment lost 6 bases and the V segment lost 3 bases, leaving 4 bases of the junction unmatched. Germline CDR1 reads LNHDA; CDR2 reads SQIVND (reference sequence). CDR3 region: CASSMTGGRPGELFF. CDR3 nucleotides: TGTGCCAGTAGTATGACAGGGGGCAGGCCCGGGGAGCTGTTTTTT.

This chain uses TRBV18 with TRBJ1-3; D ambiguous. Between the trimmed V and J ends, which lost 9 bases and 4 bases, there was a span of 16 bases. The CDR3 runs 14 residues. CDR1 and CDR2 from the germline V gene are KGHSH and LQKENI. The chain's CDR3 is CASALDLGGNTIYF. CDR3 DNA sequence: TGTGCCAGTGCCTTGGACCTGGGGGGAAACACCATATATTTT.

The chain joins TRBV10-3 to TRBJ2-7, with 10 bases aligning to TRBD1. Germline assignment: CDR1 ENHRY and CDR2 SYGVKD. The CDR3 length is 15 residues. V was clipped by 6 bases and J by 0 bases; unmatched bases: 5. The CDR3 region has the DNA TGTGCCATCAGAACCGGGACAGGGGACTCCTACGAGCAGTACTTC. Amino acids: CAIRTGTGDSYEQYF.

V gene TRBV27 combines with J gene TRBJ1-5, with no clear D. The V end lost 11 bases, the J end lost 8 bases, and 19 bases lay between the germline ends. Looked up from germline, CDR1 is MNHEY and CDR2 is SMNVEV (reference sequence). The CDR3 length is 13 residues. CDR3 in DNA: TGTGCCTGCTGTTTTGGGGTGGGGAAGCCCCAGCATTTT. Residues: CACCFGVGKPQHF.

This chain connects TRBV10-3 to TRBJ1-2; TRBD1 matches at 8 bases. Germline V gives CDR1 ENHRY, CDR2 SYGVKD. The CDR3 extends over 14 amino acids. V dropped 5 bases and J dropped 4; count of bases not matched to a gene: 6. The DNA for the CDR3 is TGTGCCATCAGTCCAGGGGGCATTAGCTATGGCTACACCTTC. Residues: CAISPGGISYGYTF.

CDR3 DNA: TGTGCCAGTAGTACGGGGGACGGGGCCTACAATGAGCAGTTCTTC. Protein sequence: CASSTGDGAYNEQFF. This chain connects TRBV19 to TRBJ2-1, with D possibly TRBD2 on 6 matching bases. Germline-derived CDR1 and CDR2 are LNHDA and SQIVND (reference sequence). V was clipped by 4 bases and J by 2 bases, with 12 bases between them. This CDR3 region has 15 residues.

The chain carries TRBV9 and TRBJ2-1, with TRBD2 matching over 8 bases. CDR3 length: 16 residues. V lost 0 bases, J lost 4 bases, and 6 bases stayed unmatched. Germline CDR1 reads SGDLS; CDR2 reads YYNGEE. CDR3 nucleotides: TGTGCCAGCAGCGTAGATGGTAGCGGGACTTACAATGAGCAGTTCTTC. Its translation: CASSVDGSGTYNEQFF.

The chain carries TRBV5-1 and TRBJ2-3; D is unclear. CDR1 and CDR2 (germline): SGHRS, YFSETQ. Trimming cost V 0 bases and J 1 base, with 12 bases left between them. The CDR3 consists of 16 residues. The CDR3, as DNA: TGCGCCAGCAGCTTGGAGCCCAATAGTGGCACAGATACGCAGTATTTT. Protein: CASSLEPNSGTDTQYF.

V gene TRBV4-1 combines with J gene TRBJ2-5; the match to TRBD2 covers 8 bases. CDR3 length: 16 residues. Germline V lookup: CDR1 MGHRA, CDR2 YSYEKL. The V gene end was trimmed by 4 bases and the J gene end by 4 bases; junction bases not matched to a gene: 11. CDR3 amino acids: CASSPGTRGSGETQYF. DNA for the CDR3: TGCGCCAGCAGCCCTGGGACTAGGGGGTCGGGAGAGACCCAGTACTTC.

This clone has just one count. The chain has TRBV4-3 and TRBJ1-2; no reliable D call. Germline CDR1 is LGHNA and CDR2 is YSLEER. The CDR3 length is 16 residues. Trimming left V 0 bases short and J 3 bases short, with 14 bases between. In DNA form, the CDR3 reads TGCGCCAGCAGCCAAGATTTGGGCCGAGGTGACTATGGCTACACCTTC. Protein: CASSQDLGRGDYGYTF.

The chain couples TRBV15 to TRBJ2-4; no reliable D call. The germline V and J ends were trimmed by 5 bases and 4 bases, with 6 bases remaining between them. The CDR3 contains 12 residues. The V gene's germline CDR1 is LNHNV and CDR2 YYDKDF (reference sequence). CDR3 region: CATSPRKNIQYF. CDR3 bases: TGTGCCACCAGCCCCAGGAAAAACATTCAGTACTTC.

This clone was detected a few times. J is TRBJ2-3 and V is TRBV27; D not certain. The V gene lost 2 bases and the J gene lost 6 bases, with 6 bases spanning the gap. Germline V gives CDR1 MNHEY, CDR2 SMNVEV (reference sequence). The CDR3 covers 12 residues. DNA of the CDR3: TGTGCCAGCAGTTTAGCATCGGATACGCAGTATTTT. Its translation: CASSLASDTQYF.

The J gene is TRBJ1-2, the V gene TRBV7-2; D remains ambiguous. This CDR3 contains 14 residues. V was clipped by 1 base and J by 2 bases, with 8 bases between them. CDR1 and CDR2 from the germline V gene are SGHTA and FQGNSA. The CDR3 sequence is CASSLDSQNYGYTF. CDR3 bases: TGTGCCAGCAGCTTAGACTCACAGAACTATGGCTACACCTTC.

V usage is TRBV7-8 and J usage is TRBJ1-1; 7 bases align to TRBD1. The germline gives CDR1 SGHVS, CDR2 FQNEAQ. The CDR3 has 12 residues. V was clipped by 5 bases and J by 11 bases; unmatched bases: 8. This CDR3 reads CASSPTGTKAFF. The CDR3 region has the DNA TGTGCCAGCAGCCCGACAGGGACTAAGGCTTTCTTT.

This clone was counted once. The rearrangement joins TRBV9 to TRBJ2-2, with D possibly TRBD2 on 6 matching bases. Trimming removed 4 bases at V and 4 bases at J, with 17 bases between. There are 16 residues in the CDR3. The germline gives CDR1 SGDLS, CDR2 YYNGEE. This chain's CDR3 is CASSPQGLGVTGELFF. CDR3 nucleotides: TGTGCCAGCAGCCCCCAGGGACTGGGAGTCACCGGGGAGCTGTTTTTT.

The chain has TRBV5-8 and TRBJ2-7; 13 positions match TRBD2. This CDR3 has 15 amino acids. Germline V lookup: CDR1 SGHTS, CDR2 YDEGEE. With 1 base clipped from V and 4 bases from J, the junction kept 2 bases outside the gene matches. Written as DNA, the CDR3 is TGTGCCAGCAGCTTGTGGACTAGCGGGAGATACGAGCAGTACTTC. It encodes CASSLWTSGRYEQYF. Using reference TRBV5-8 and TRBJ2-7 for the parts outside the CDR3, the full variable domain is EAGVTQSPTHLIKTRGQQATLRCSPISGHTSVYWYQQALGLGLQFLLWYDEGEERNRGNFPPRFSGRQFPNYSSELNVNALELEDSALYLCASSLWTSGRYEQYFGPGTRLTVT.

The rearrangement links TRBV4-3 to TRBJ2-1, with a possible D match to TRBD1 (6 bases). Trimming pared 1 base from V and 3 bases from J, leaving 10 bases between. Looked up from germline, CDR1 is LGHNA and CDR2 is YSLEER. The CDR3 has 15 residues. Here the CDR3 reads CASSQVAGDYNEQFF. The CDR3 DNA sequence: TGCGCCAGCAGCCAAGTTGCAGGGGACTACAATGAGCAGTTCTTC.

The J gene is TRBJ1-5, the V gene TRBV12-5; D possibly corresponds to TRBD1 (5 bases). The V end lost 7 bases, the J end lost 0 bases, and 16 bases lay between the germline ends. Germline-derived CDR1 and CDR2 are LGHNT and FRNRAP. The CDR3 extends over 16 amino acids. Here the CDR3 reads CASASIPGNSNQPQHF. The CDR3 DNA follows: TGTGCTAGTGCTTCAATCCCAGGGAATAGCAATCAGCCCCAGCATTTT.

A note on this clone: The junction departs from the called germline gene at one end, perhaps through a read error. The chain has TRBV7-9 and TRBJ1-1; D may be TRBD1 (5 bases). From germline, CDR1 is SEHNR and CDR2 FQNEAQ (reference sequence). The length of the CDR3 is 15 residues. This chain's CDR3 is CASRLGAGRNTEAFF. CDR3 DNA: TGTGCCAGCAGATTAGGGGCAGGGAGGAACACTGAAGCTTTCTTT. The full variable domain, its missing parts supplied by reference TRBV7-9 and TRBJ1-1, is DTGVSQNPRHKITKRGQNVTFRCDPISEHNRLYWYRQTLGQGPEFLTYFQNEAQLEKSRLLSDRFSAERPKGSFSTLEIQRTEQGDSAMYLCASRLGAGRNTEAFFGQGTRLTVV.

The chain carries TRBV3-1 (or the pseudogene TRBV3-2) and TRBJ1-4; TRBD1 agrees at 10 bases. V shed 4 bases, J shed 3 bases, and the junction held 2 bases outside the gene matches. The CDR3 runs 15 residues. Germline V gives CDR1 LGHDT, CDR2 YNNKEL (reference sequence). DNA of the CDR3: TGTGCCAGCAGCCCGACAGGGGGCTCTAATGAAAAACTGTTTTTT. Translated, it gives CASSPTGGSNEKLFF.

This clone came up a few times. The V gene is TRBV5-6, the J gene TRBJ2-1, with 11 bases identical to TRBD1. The germline V gene has CDR1 SGHDT and CDR2 YYEEEE. J lost 4 bases, V lost 4 bases, and 4 bases had no gene match. CDR3 size: 15 residues. The CDR3 region has the DNA TGTGCCAGCAGCAACCGGGACAGGGGGTACAATGAGCAGTTCTTC. Protein sequence: CASSNRDRGYNEQFF.

The V call is TRBV4-3, the J call TRBJ1-5; no clear D gene. This CDR3 has 13 residues. CDR1 and CDR2 from the germline V gene are LGHNA and YSLEER. The ends were cut back, 5 bases at V and 4 bases at J, with 9 bases in the middle. CDR3 protein: CASSVTLNQPQHF. Here the CDR3 DNA reads TGCGCCAGCAGCGTTACACTGAATCAGCCCCAGCATTTT.